This TCR beta chain was captured by sequencing in a study of cytomegalovirus exposure and HLA in healthy donors. PCR used 60 Vbeta primers and 13 Jbeta primers. The data were produced by immunoSEQ multiplex PCR, yet TCRdb's version contains in-frame clones alone and is incomplete. The repertoire holds about 190,000 clones, with 85% to 90% as singletons. Worth noting for this clone: Its target is unknown.

The CDR3 totals 13 residues. V was pared by 7 bases and J by 5 bases, with 6 bases of the junction left unmatched. Looked up from germline, CDR1 is SGHNT and CDR2 is YYREEE (reference sequence). Overall study findings and caveats: It was taken for granted in presence/absence analyses that sequencing depth across donors was roughly uniform. In a later analysis, a missense DCLRE1C variant was linked to TCR beta V- and J-gene trimming. The productive fraction for most TCR beta V segments was about 90% or about 30% in an earlier analysis.

This chain connects TRBV5-4 to TRBJ1-1; 9 bases align to TRBD1. The sample comprised PBMCs. This sequence originates from a woman younger than 30 in good health and CMV-seronegative. The chain's CDR3 is CASAQTGGTEAFF. The CDR3 nucleotides are TGTGCCAGCGCCCAGACAGGGGGGACTGAAGCTTTCTTT.